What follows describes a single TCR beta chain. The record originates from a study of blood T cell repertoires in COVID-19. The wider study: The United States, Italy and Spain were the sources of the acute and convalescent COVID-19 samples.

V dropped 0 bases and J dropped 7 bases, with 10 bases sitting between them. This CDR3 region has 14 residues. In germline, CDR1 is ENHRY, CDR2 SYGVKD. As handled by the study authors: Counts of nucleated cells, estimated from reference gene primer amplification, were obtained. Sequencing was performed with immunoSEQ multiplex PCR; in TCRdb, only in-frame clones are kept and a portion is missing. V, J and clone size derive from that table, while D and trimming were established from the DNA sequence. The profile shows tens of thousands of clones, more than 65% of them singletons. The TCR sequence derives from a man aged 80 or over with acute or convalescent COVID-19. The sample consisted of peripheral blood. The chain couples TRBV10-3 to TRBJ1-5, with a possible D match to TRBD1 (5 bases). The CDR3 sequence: CAISESTGEQPQHF. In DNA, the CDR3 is TGTGCCATCAGTGAGTCGACGGGGGAACAGCCCCAGCATTTT.